This TCR beta chain is from a study of cytomegalovirus exposure and HLA in healthy donors. The CDR3 is 15 amino acids. V lost 0 bases, J lost 4 bases, and 9 bases lay in between. Germline V lookup: CDR1 MNHEY, CDR2 SMNVEV (reference sequence). PCR used 60 Vbeta primers and 13 Jbeta primers. Assay used: immunoSEQ multiplex PCR; TCRdb lists only in-frame clones, some missing. This table has 150,000 or so clones, approximately 84% appearing once. The clonotype originates from a woman aged 50 to 65 in good health and CMV-seropositive. Sequenced material: PBMCs. The genes are TRBV27 and TRBJ1-4; D is unclear. This chain's CDR3 is CASSLSTGFNEKLFF. As DNA, the CDR3 is TGTGCCAGCAGTTTATCGACGGGGTTTAATGAAAAACTGTTTTTT.